Sequencing of this TCR beta chain was carried out in a study of blood T cell repertoires in COVID-19. Study-level background: Samples taken during acute and convalescent COVID-19 were collected in the United States, Italy and Spain. Nucleic acid was either cDNA or gDNA, and it came from T cells, B-cell-depleted T cells, or PBMCs.

In this sample, this clone turned up a few times. Profiling relied on immunoSEQ multiplex PCR, and the TCRdb table lists in-frame clones only, not all of them. The sample lists 200,000 to 250,000 clones; around 85% were seen once. V was pared by 5 bases and J by 11 bases, with 21 bases between. This CDR3 is 14 amino acids long. Germline V CDR1 and CDR2: MDHEN, SYDVKM. Cohorts were determined from participant-reported clinical history. Either two negative PCRs, clearance, or symptom resolution qualified Cohort 3 donors as recovered. This chain uses TRBV28 with TRBJ1-1; TRBD1 is a possible D gene (5 bases). This TCR was sampled from a man aged 40-50 years who had recovered from COVID-19. The specimen was PBMCs or T cells enriched from blood (not recorded which). The DNA for the CDR3 is TGTGCCAGCAGTCCCTGGCTCCAGGGTGGGGGGGCTTTCTTT. It translates to CASSPWLQGGGAFF. The whole variable domain, remainder taken from reference TRBV28 and TRBJ1-1, is DVKVTQSSRYLVKRTGEKVFLECVQDMDHENMFWYRQDPGLGLRLIYFSYDVKMKEKGDIPEGYSVSREKKERFSLILESASTNQTSMYLCASSPWLQGGGAFFGQGTRLTVV.